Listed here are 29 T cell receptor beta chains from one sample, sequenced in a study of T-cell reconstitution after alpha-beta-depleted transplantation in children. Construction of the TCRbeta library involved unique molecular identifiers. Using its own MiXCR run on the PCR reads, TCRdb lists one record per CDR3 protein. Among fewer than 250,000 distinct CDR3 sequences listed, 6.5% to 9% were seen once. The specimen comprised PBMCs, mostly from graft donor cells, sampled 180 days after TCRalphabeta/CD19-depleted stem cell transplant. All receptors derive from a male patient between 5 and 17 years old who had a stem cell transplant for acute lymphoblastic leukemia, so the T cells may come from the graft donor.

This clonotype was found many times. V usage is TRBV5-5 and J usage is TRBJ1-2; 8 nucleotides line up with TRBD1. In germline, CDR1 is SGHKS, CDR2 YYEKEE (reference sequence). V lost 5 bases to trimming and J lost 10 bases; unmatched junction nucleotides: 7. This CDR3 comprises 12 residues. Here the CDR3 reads CASRGQEGYYTF. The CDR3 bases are TGTGCCAGCAGGGGACAGGAAGGGTACTACACCTTC. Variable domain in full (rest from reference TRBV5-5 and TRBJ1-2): DAGVTQSPTHLIKTRGQQVTLRCSPISGHKSVSWYQQVLGQGPQFIFQYYEKEERGRGNFPDRFSARQFPNYSSELNVNALLLGDSALYLCASRGQEGYYTFGSGTRLTVV.

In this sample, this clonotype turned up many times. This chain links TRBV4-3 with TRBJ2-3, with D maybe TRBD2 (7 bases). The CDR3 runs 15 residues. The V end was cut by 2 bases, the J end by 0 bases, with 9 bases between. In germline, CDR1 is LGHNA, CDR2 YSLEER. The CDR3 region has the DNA TGCGCCAGCAGCCAACGCGGGGGCAGCACAGATACGCAGTATTTT. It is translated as CASSQRGGSTDTQYF.

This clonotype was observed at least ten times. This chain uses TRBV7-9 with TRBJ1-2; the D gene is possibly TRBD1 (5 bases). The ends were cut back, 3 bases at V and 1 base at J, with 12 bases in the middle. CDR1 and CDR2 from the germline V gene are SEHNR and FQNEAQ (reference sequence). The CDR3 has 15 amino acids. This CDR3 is CASSLFGTDNYGYTF. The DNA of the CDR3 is TGTGCCAGCAGCTTGTTCGGGACGGATAACTATGGCTACACCTTC.

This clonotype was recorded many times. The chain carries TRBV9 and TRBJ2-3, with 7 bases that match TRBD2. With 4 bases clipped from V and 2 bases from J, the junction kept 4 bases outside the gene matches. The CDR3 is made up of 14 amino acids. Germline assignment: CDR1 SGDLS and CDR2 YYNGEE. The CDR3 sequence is CASSPRGYTDTQYF. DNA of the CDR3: TGTGCCAGCAGCCCGCGGGGGTACACAGATACGCAGTATTTT.

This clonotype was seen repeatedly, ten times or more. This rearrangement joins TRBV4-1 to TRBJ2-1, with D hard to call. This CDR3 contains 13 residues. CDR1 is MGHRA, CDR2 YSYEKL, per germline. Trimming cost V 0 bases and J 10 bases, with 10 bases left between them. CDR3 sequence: CASSQDRSREQFF. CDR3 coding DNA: TGCGCCAGCAGCCAAGATCGGTCCAGAGAGCAGTTCTTC.

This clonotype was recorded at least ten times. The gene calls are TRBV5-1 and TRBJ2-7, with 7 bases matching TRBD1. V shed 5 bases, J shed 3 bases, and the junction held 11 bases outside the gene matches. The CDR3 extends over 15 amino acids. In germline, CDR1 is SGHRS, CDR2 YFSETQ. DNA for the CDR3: TGCGCCAGCAGTTACCGACAGGGAAGTTTCTACGAGCAGTACTTC. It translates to CASSYRQGSFYEQYF.

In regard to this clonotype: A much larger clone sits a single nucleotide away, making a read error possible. CDR3 in amino acids: CASSVGTSPYGQYF. CDR3 sequence (DNA): TGTGCCAGCAGCGTAGGAACTAGCCCCTACGGGCAGTACTTC. The J gene is TRBJ2-7, the V gene TRBV9, with D possibly matching TRBD2 (6 bases). CDR1 is SGDLS, CDR2 YYNGEE, per germline. This CDR3 region has 14 residues.

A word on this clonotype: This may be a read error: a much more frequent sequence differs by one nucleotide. The CDR3 loop reads CASSFLPLGFYEQYF. CDR3 sequence (DNA): TGTGCCAGCAGTTTCCTTCCCCTCGGATTCTACGAGCAGTACTTC. The chain is built from TRBV28 and TRBJ2-7; no firm D call. Per germline, CDR1 MDHEN and CDR2 SYDVKM. V was shortened by 3 bases and J by 3 bases, with 15 bases between the two germline ends. This CDR3 is 15 amino acids long. The complete variable domain, with remaining parts taken from reference TRBV28 and TRBJ2-7, reads DVKVTQSSRYLVKRTGEKVFLECVQDMDHENMFWYRQDPGLGLRLIYFSYDVKMKEKGDIPEGYSVSREKKERFSLILESASTNQTSMYLCASSFLPLGFYEQYFGPGTRLTVT.

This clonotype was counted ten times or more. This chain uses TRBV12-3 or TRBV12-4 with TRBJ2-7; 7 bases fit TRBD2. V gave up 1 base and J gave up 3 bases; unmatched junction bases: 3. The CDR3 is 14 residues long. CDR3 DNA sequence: TGTGCCAGCAGTTTAGGACTAGCAAGCTACGAGCAGTACTTC. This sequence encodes CASSLGLASYEQYF.

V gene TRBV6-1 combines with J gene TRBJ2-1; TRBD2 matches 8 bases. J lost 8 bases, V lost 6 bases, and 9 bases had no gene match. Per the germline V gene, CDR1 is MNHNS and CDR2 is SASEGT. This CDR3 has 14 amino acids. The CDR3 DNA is TGTGCCAGCAGGTCGGGTGAGCGGGAGTATGAGCAGTTCTTC. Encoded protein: CASRSGEREYEQFF.

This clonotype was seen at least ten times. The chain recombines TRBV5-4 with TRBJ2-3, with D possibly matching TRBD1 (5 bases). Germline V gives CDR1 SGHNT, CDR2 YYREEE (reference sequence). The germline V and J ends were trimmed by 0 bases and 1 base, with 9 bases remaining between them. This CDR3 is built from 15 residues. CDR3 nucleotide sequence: TGTGCCAGCAGCTTGGGGACATTTGGCACAGATACGCAGTATTTT. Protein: CASSLGTFGTDTQYF.

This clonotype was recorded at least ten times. The CDR3 is CASSPAGGGYGYTF. The CDR3 coding sequence is TGTGCCAGCAGCCCAGCAGGGGGAGGTTATGGCTACACCTTC. V and J are TRBV7-2 and TRBJ1-2; 7 bases align to TRBD1. The CDR3 length is 14 residues. V was clipped by 5 bases and J by 5 bases; unmatched bases: 8. The germline V gene encodes CDR1 SGHTA and CDR2 FQGNSA.

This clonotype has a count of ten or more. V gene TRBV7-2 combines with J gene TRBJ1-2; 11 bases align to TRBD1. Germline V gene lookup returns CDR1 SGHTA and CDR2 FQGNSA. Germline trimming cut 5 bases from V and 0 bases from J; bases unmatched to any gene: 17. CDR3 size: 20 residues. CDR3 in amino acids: CASSPPVFRTGGETNYGYTF. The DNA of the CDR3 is TGTGCCAGCAGCCCCCCGGTATTTCGGACAGGGGGCGAGACTAACTATGGCTACACCTTC.

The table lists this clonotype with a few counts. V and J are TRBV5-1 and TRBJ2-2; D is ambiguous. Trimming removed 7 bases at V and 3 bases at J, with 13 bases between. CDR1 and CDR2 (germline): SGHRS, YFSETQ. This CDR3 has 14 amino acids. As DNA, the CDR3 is TGCGCCAGCCTTAGCAACGTAGACACCGGGGAGCTGTTTTTT. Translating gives CASLSNVDTGELFF.

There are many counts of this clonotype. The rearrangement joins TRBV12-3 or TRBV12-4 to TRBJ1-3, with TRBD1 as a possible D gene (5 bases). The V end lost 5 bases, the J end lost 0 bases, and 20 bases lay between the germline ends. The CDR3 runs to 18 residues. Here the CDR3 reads CASSRRGAVLSSGNTIYF. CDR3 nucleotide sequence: TGTGCCAGCAGTCGCCGTGGGGCAGTCCTGAGCTCTGGAAACACCATATATTTT.

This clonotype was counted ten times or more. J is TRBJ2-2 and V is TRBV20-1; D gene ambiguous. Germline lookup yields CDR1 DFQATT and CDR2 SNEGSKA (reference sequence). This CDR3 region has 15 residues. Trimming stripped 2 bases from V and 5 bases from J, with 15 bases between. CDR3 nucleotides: TGCAGTGCTAGATCGGCAGGTCAGAGGACCGGGGAGCTGTTTTTT. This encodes CSARSAGQRTGELFF.

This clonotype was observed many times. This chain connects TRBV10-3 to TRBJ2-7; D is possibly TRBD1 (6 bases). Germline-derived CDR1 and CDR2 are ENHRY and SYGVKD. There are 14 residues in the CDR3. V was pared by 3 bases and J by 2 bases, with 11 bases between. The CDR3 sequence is CAISDRDNAYEQYF. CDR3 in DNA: TGTGCCATCAGTGACCGGGACAACGCCTACGAGCAGTACTTC.

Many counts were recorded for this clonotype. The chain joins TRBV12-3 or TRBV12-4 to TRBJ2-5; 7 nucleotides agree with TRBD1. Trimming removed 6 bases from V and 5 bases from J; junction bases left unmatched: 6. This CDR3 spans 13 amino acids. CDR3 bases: TGTGCCAGCAGCCCCGACAGGGTGGAGACCCAGTACTTC. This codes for CASSPDRVETQYF.

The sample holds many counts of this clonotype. CDR3: CASSPGHGNQPQHF. The CDR3 nucleotides are TGTGCCAGCTCACCCGGGCATGGGAATCAGCCCCAGCATTTT. The chain joins TRBV18 to TRBJ1-5, with D hard to call. Trimming removed 3 bases from V and 4 bases from J, with 10 bases in between. The CDR3 is 14 residues long. Germline loops: CDR1 KGHSH, CDR2 LQKENI. Drawing the rest from reference TRBV18 and TRBJ1-5, the complete variable domain is NAGVMQNPRHLVRRRGQEARLRCSPMKGHSHVYWYRQLPEEGLKFMVYLQKENIIDESGMPKERFSAEFPKEGPSILRIQQVVRGDSAAYFCASSPGHGNQPQHFGDGTRLSIL.

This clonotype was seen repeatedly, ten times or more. CDR3 region: CSVVKDDLFFEQYF. CDR3 bases: TGCAGCGTTGTGAAGGACGACCTTTTCTTCGAGCAGTACTTC. The chain couples TRBV29-1 to TRBJ2-7; D gene uncertain. The V end lost 4 bases, the J end lost 6 bases, and 19 bases lay between the germline ends. Germline CDR1 is SQVTM and CDR2 is ANQGSEA. The CDR3 loop spans 14 amino acids.

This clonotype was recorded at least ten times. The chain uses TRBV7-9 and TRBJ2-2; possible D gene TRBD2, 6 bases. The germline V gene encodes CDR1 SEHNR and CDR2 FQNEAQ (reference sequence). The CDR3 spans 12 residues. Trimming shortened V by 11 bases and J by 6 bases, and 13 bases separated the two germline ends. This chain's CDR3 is CAYHGGPGELFF. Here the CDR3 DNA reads TGTGCCTACCACGGGGGACCCGGGGAGCTGTTTTTT.

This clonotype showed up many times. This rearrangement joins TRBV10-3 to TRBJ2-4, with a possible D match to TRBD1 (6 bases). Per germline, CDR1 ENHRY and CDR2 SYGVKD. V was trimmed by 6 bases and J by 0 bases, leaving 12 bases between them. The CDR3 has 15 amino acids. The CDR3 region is CAISGTRLAKNIQYF. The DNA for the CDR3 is TGTGCCATCAGCGGGACACGACTAGCCAAAAACATTCAGTACTTC.

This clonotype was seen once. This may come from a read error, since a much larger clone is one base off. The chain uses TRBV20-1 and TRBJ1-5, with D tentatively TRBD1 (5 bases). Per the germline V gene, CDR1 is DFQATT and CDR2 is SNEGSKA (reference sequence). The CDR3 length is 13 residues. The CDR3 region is CSARWGWNQPQLF. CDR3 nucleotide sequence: TGCAGTGCTAGATGGGGGTGGAATCAGCCCCAGCTTTTT.

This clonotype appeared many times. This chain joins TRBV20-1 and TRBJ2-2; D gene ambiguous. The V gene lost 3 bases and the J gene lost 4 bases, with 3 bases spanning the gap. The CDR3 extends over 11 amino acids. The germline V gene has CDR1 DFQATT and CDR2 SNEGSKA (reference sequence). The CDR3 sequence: CSARFTGELFF. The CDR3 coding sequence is TGCAGTGCTAGGTTCACCGGGGAGCTGTTTTTT.

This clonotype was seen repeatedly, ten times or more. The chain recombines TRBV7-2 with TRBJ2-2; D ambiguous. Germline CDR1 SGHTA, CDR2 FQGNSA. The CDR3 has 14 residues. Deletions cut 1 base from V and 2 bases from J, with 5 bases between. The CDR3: CASSLVTNTGELFF. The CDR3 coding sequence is TGTGCCAGCAGCTTAGTGACTAACACCGGGGAGCTGTTTTTT.

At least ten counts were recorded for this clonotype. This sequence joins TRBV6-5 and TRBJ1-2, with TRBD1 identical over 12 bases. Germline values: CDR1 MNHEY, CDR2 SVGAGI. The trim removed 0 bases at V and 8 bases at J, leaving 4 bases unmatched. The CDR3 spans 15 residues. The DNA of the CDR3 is TGTGCCAGCAGTTACTCGGGACAGGGGGCGCGAGGCTACACCTTC. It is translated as CASSYSGQGARGYTF.

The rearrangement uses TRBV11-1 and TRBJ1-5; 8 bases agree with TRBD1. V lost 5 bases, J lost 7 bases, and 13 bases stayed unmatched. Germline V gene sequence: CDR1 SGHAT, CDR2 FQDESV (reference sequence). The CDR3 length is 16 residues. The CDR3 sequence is CASSHNLDREGQPQHF. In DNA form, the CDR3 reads TGTGCCAGCAGCCATAACCTGGACAGGGAAGGACAGCCCCAGCATTTT.

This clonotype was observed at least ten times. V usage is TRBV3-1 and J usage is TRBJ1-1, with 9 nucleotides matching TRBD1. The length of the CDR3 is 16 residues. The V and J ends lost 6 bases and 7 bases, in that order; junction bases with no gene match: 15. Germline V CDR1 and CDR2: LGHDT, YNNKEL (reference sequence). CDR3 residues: CASRPSFGQGKSEAFF. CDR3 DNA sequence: TGTGCCAGCAGACCGTCTTTCGGACAGGGGAAGAGTGAAGCTTTCTTT. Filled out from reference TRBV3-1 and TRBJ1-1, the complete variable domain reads DTAVSQTPKYLVTQMGNDKSIKCEQNLGHDTMYWYKQDSKKFLKIMFSYNNKELIINETVPNRFSPKSPDKAHLNLHINSLELGDSAVYFCASRPSFGQGKSEAFFGQGTRLTVV.

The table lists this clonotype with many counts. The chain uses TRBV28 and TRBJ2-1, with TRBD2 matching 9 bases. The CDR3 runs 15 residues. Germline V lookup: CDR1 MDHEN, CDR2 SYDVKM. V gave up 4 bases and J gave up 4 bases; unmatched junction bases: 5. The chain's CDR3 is CASSSASGKYNEQFF. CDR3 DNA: TGTGCCAGCAGTTCGGCTAGCGGGAAGTACAATGAGCAGTTCTTC.